The 25 T cell receptor beta chains below all came from one sample that was sequenced in a study of blood T cell repertoires in COVID-19. Method: immunoSEQ multiplex PCR; TCRdb's copy keeps in-frame clones and lacks some. The sample includes 81,000 or so clones, 70% to 90% of them seen just once. Input material: peripheral blood. The receptors derive from a woman aged 65 to 85 with active or convalescent COVID-19.

This sequence joins TRBV3-1 (or the pseudogene TRBV3-2) and TRBJ2-6; 7 bases agree with TRBD2. Germline values: CDR1 LGHDT, CDR2 YNNKEL (reference sequence). The CDR3 runs to 16 residues. J lost 2 bases, V lost 2 bases, and 3 bases had no gene match. CDR3 coding DNA: TGTGCCAGCAGCCAATCGGGGGGTGCTGGGGCCAACGTCCTGACTTTC. Translation: CASSQSGGAGANVLTF.

The chain uses TRBV6-2 or TRBV6-3 and TRBJ2-7; D may be TRBD2 (6 bases). CDR1 and CDR2 (germline): MNHEY, SVGEGT. With 6 bases removed from V and 5 bases from J, the gap between germline ends came to 20 bases. The CDR3 has 15 residues. CDR3 loop: CASSPEGWGSNEQYF. The CDR3 coding sequence is TGTGCCAGCAGCCCGGAGGGGTGGGGAAGCAACGAGCAGTACTTC.

This clone was recorded only once. The chain links TRBV7-9 to TRBJ2-7, with D possibly matching TRBD2 (6 bases). The CDR3 spans 13 residues. From germline, CDR1 is SEHNR and CDR2 FQNEAQ (reference sequence). V was clipped by 4 bases and J by 3 bases, with 10 bases between them. In DNA, the CDR3 is TGTGCCAGCAGCTCTAGGGGACTCTACGAGCAGTACTTC. This gives the protein CASSSRGLYEQYF.

V is TRBV5-4 and J is TRBJ2-3; TRBD2 agrees at 10 bases. The CDR3 has 15 residues. Germline V gene sequence: CDR1 SGHNT, CDR2 YYREEE (reference sequence). The J segment lost 3 bases and the V segment lost 6 bases, leaving 7 bases of the junction unmatched. CDR3 sequence: CASNTPAGGTDTQYF. CDR3 nucleotide sequence: TGTGCCAGCAATACTCCAGCGGGGGGGACAGATACGCAGTATTTT.

V is TRBV4-1 and J is TRBJ2-5; 11 positions match TRBD2. Trimming cost V 4 bases and J 2 bases; bases outside gene matches: 3. Germline loops: CDR1 MGHRA, CDR2 YSYEKL. The CDR3 runs 15 residues. The chain's CDR3 is CASSPVAGGQETQYF. CDR3 DNA: TGCGCCAGCAGCCCAGTAGCGGGGGGGCAAGAGACCCAGTACTTC.

The rearrangement uses TRBV3-1 (or the pseudogene TRBV3-2) and TRBJ1-4; tentative D call: TRBD1 (5 bases). V was trimmed by 2 bases and J by 1 base, leaving 5 bases between them. This CDR3 comprises 14 residues. Germline loops: CDR1 LGHDT, CDR2 YNNKEL (reference sequence). CDR3 bases: TGTGCCAGCAGCCAACAGGGAACTAATGAAAAACTGTTTTTT. Encoded protein: CASSQQGTNEKLFF.

CDR3 sequence: CASSLEGDSPLHF. As DNA, the CDR3 is TGCGCCAGCAGCTTGGAAGGGGATTCACCCCTCCACTTT. This chain connects TRBV5-1 to TRBJ1-6; D possibly corresponds to TRBD1 (5 bases). Germline-derived CDR1 and CDR2 are SGHRS and YFSETQ. V lost 0 bases to trimming and J lost 8 bases, with 6 bases between them. This CDR3 has 13 amino acids.

This chain uses TRBV6-4 with TRBJ1-2; D call uncertain. The germline CDR1 and CDR2 sequences are MRHNA and SNTAGT. V dropped 0 bases and J dropped 3 bases, with 14 bases sitting between them. This CDR3 is built from 16 residues. This chain's CDR3 is CASSDSVVSPYYGYTF. In DNA form, the CDR3 reads TGTGCCAGCAGTGACTCTGTTGTGTCCCCCTACTATGGCTACACCTTC.

V gene TRBV7-9 combines with J gene TRBJ2-2; weak D call: TRBD1 (5 bases). The germline V and J ends were trimmed by 0 bases and 5 bases, with 10 bases remaining between them. The CDR3 has 15 amino acids. The germline V gene has CDR1 SEHNR and CDR2 FQNEAQ (reference sequence). In DNA, the CDR3 is TGTGCCAGCAGCTTAGCGGGCAGGGCGACCGGGGAGCTGTTTTTT. This gives the protein CASSLAGRATGELFF.

V gene TRBV18 combines with J gene TRBJ2-2; 7 bases fit TRBD1. CDR1 and CDR2 (germline): KGHSH, LQKENI. The junction had 6 bases not matched to a gene; V was cut back by 4 bases and J by 7 bases. CDR3 length: 14 residues. For the CDR3, the DNA is TGTGCCAGCTCACTCTCGGGACAGAACGGGGAGCTGTTTTTT. Protein sequence: CASSLSGQNGELFF.

This chain connects TRBV4-3 to TRBJ2-7; D is possibly TRBD1 (6 bases). Germline loops: CDR1 LGHNA, CDR2 YSLEER. V was clipped by 1 base and J by 6 bases, with 16 bases between them. CDR3 length: 15 residues. The CDR3 loop is CASSQGTRMDSEQYF. In DNA form, the CDR3 reads TGCGCCAGCAGCCAAGGGACCCGGATGGACAGCGAGCAGTACTTC.

This clone was counted once. The genes are TRBV4-1 and TRBJ1-2, with D possibly matching TRBD1 (6 bases). The V gene's germline CDR1 is MGHRA and CDR2 YSYEKL. V was pared by 0 bases and J by 8 bases, with 16 bases between. The CDR3 consists of 15 residues. The CDR3 loop reads CASSQDNREPLGYTF. The CDR3 nucleotides read TGCGCCAGCAGCCAAGACAACAGGGAACCTCTAGGCTACACCTTC.

V usage is TRBV6-5 and J usage is TRBJ1-5, with TRBD1 identical over 9 bases. J lost 4 bases, V lost 0 bases, and 4 bases had no gene match. The CDR3 consists of 16 residues. Germline loops: CDR1 MNHEY, CDR2 SVGAGI. The CDR3 reads CASSYSGTGNNQPQHF. The CDR3 DNA is TGTGCCAGCAGTTACTCCGGGACAGGGAATAATCAGCCCCAGCATTTT.

The V and J genes are TRBV4-3 and TRBJ2-5, with D uncertain. With 4 bases removed from V and 4 bases from J, the gap between germline ends came to 10 bases. Germline V gene data show CDR1 as LGHNA and CDR2 as YSLEER. The CDR3 consists of 13 residues. The chain's CDR3 is CASSPTPGETQYF. DNA for the CDR3: TGCGCCAGCAGCCCCACCCCGGGAGAGACCCAGTACTTC.

V and J are TRBV18 and TRBJ2-1, with D perhaps TRBD2 (5 bases). Germline V gives CDR1 KGHSH, CDR2 LQKENI. The V end was cut by 3 bases, the J end by 7 bases, with 16 bases between. This CDR3 contains 15 residues. The CDR3 spells CASSPNLASRNEQFF. For the CDR3, the DNA is TGTGCCAGCTCACCGAACCTAGCCTCACGAAATGAGCAGTTCTTC. The entire variable domain, with the rest obtained from reference TRBV18 and TRBJ2-1, is as follows: NAGVMQNPRHLVRRRGQEARLRCSPMKGHSHVYWYRQLPEEGLKFMVYLQKENIIDESGMPKERFSAEFPKEGPSILRIQQVVRGDSAAYFCASSPNLASRNEQFFGPGTRLTVL.

This clone has more than one count but fewer than ten. The J gene is TRBJ1-2, the V gene TRBV20-1, with a weak D call TRBD1 (5 bases). Germline values: CDR1 DFQATT, CDR2 SNEGSKA (reference sequence). This CDR3 contains 13 residues. V shed 3 bases and J shed 4 bases, with 12 bases lying between them. The CDR3 reads CSASWQGTYGYTF. In DNA, the CDR3 is TGCAGTGCTAGTTGGCAGGGAACCTATGGCTACACCTTC.

The chain joins TRBV28 to TRBJ1-4, with D possibly TRBD1 on 6 matching bases. This CDR3 is built from 14 residues. Per the germline V gene, CDR1 is MDHEN and CDR2 is SYDVKM. The V gene lost 5 bases and the J gene lost 10 bases, with 17 bases spanning the gap. The CDR3 DNA reads TGTGCCAGCAGTGGGGGCGGGGGCGTAGGAAAACTGTTTTTT. The encoded protein is CASSGGGGVGKLFF.

The rearrangement links TRBV10-3 to TRBJ1-1; D perhaps matches TRBD1 (5 bases). V gave up 3 bases and J gave up 6 bases, with 5 bases separating them. This CDR3 is 11 amino acids long. Per germline, CDR1 ENHRY and CDR2 SYGVKD. The CDR3 bases are TGTGCCATCAGTGACAGGGCTGAAGCTTTCTTT. This sequence encodes CAISDRAEAFF.

The chain carries TRBV4-2 and TRBJ1-4; tentative D call: TRBD1 (5 bases). The CDR3 sequence is 17 residues long. V was clipped by 5 bases and J by 7 bases, with 23 bases between them. Germline assignment: CDR1 LGHNA and CDR2 YNFKEQ. The CDR3 here is CASSDGQSGQGGEKLFF. Written as DNA, the CDR3 is TGTGCCAGCAGCGACGGCCAATCGGGGCAGGGAGGTGAAAAACTGTTTTTT.

V is TRBV6-5 and J is TRBJ2-1; 10 nucleotides agree with TRBD2. The CDR3 is 16 amino acids. The germline gives CDR1 MNHEY, CDR2 SVGAGI. V lost 4 bases and J lost 0; bases outside the gene matches: 3. CDR3 nucleotides: TGTGCCAGCAGTTCCCCTAGCGGGAGCTCCTACAATGAGCAGTTCTTC. This encodes CASSSPSGSSYNEQFF.

The rearrangement joins TRBV2 to TRBJ1-2; 10 bases line up with TRBD1. This CDR3 has 16 residues. CDR1 is SNHLY and CDR2 is FYNNEI in the germline V gene. V was clipped by 4 bases and J by 1 base; unmatched bases: 6. CDR3: CASSAPGQGGNYGYTF. The CDR3 DNA reads TGTGCCAGCAGTGCCCCCGGACAGGGGGGTAACTATGGCTACACCTTC. Based on the CDR3 plus reference TRBV2 and TRBJ1-2, the full variable domain is EPEVTQTPSHQVTQMGQEVILRCVPISNHLYFYWYRQILGQKVEFLVSFYNNEISEKSEIFDDQFSVERPDGSNFTLKIRSTKLEDSAMYFCASSAPGQGGNYGYTFGSGTRLTVV.

The chain employs TRBV4-1 and TRBJ1-2; D is unclear. Trimming stripped 0 bases from V and 2 bases from J, with 10 bases between. The CDR3 is 15 residues long. Germline V gene data show CDR1 as MGHRA and CDR2 as YSYEKL. The CDR3 loop reads CASSQDGSLNYGYTF. As DNA, the CDR3 is TGCGCCAGCAGCCAAGATGGCAGTCTGAACTATGGCTACACCTTC.

J is TRBJ1-5 and V is TRBV4-1; 12 positions match TRBD1. V dropped 5 bases and J dropped 6; count of bases not matched to a gene: 8. CDR3 size: 16 residues. The germline V gene has CDR1 MGHRA and CDR2 YSYEKL. The CDR3 coding sequence is TGCGCCAGCAGCGTAGAAGCGGGACAGGGGGCTCAGCCCCAGCATTTT. It is translated as CASSVEAGQGAQPQHF.

V usage is TRBV5-5 and J usage is TRBJ2-2; tentative D call: TRBD1 (6 bases). The length of the CDR3 is 16 residues. Germline V gives CDR1 SGHKS, CDR2 YYEKEE (reference sequence). The germline V and J ends were trimmed by 6 bases and 0 bases, with 15 bases remaining between them. The CDR3 loop is CASTMGAPTNTGELFF. The CDR3 DNA is TGTGCCAGCACTATGGGGGCCCCGACGAACACCGGGGAGCTGTTTTTT.

The table lists this clone with a count of one. This sequence joins TRBV28 and TRBJ1-2, with TRBD1 identical over 10 bases. The CDR3 runs 15 residues. Germline loops: CDR1 MDHEN, CDR2 SYDVKM. After removal of 3 bases from V and 4 bases from J, the junction contained 5 bases not matched to a gene. In nucleotides, the CDR3 is TGTGCCAGCAGTTTGACAGGGGGCTTCATCTATGGCTACACCTTC. Translating it yields CASSLTGGFIYGYTF.